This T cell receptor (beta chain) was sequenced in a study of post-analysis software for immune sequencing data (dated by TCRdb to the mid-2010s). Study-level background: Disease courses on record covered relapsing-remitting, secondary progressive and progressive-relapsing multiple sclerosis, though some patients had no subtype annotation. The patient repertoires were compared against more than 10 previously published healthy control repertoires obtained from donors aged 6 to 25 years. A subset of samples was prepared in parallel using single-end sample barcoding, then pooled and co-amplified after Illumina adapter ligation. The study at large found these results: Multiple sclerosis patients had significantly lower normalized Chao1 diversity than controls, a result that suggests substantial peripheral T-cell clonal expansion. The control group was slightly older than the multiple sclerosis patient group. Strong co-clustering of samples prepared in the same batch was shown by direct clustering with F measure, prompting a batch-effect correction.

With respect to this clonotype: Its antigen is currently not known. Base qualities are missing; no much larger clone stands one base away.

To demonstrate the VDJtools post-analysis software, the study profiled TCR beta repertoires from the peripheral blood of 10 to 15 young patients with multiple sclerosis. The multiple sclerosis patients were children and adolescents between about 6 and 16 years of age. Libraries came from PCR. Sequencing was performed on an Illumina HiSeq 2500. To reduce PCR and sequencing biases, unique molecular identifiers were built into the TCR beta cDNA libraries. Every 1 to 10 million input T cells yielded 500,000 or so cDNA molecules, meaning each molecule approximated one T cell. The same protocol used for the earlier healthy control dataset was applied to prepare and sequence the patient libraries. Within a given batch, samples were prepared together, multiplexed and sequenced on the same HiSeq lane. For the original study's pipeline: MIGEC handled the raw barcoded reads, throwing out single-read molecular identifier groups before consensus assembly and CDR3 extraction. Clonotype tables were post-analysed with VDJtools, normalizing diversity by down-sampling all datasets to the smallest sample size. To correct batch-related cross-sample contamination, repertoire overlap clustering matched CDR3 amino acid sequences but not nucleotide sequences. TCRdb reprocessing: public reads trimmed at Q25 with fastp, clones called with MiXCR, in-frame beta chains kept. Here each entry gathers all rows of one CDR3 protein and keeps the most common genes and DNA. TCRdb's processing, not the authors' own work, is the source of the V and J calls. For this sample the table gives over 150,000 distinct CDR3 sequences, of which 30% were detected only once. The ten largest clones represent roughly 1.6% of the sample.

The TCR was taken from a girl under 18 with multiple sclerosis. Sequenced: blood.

The CDR3 corresponds to CASSQLRGREHSNEQFF. The nucleotide sequence is given as TGTGCCAGCAGCCAACTACGTGGTCGGGAACATAGCAATGAGCAGTTCTTC. The chain couples TRBV14 to TRBJ2-1; TRBD2 is perhaps the D gene, given 5 matching bases. V and J are truncated by 2 bases and 6 bases respectively, leaving an intervening sequence of 20 bases. From cysteine to phenylalanine, the CDR3 is 17 amino acids long. CDR3 DNA only is kept here, 51 bases in frame from base 1. Looking up the germline V gene yields CDR1 SGHDN and CDR2 FVKESK.